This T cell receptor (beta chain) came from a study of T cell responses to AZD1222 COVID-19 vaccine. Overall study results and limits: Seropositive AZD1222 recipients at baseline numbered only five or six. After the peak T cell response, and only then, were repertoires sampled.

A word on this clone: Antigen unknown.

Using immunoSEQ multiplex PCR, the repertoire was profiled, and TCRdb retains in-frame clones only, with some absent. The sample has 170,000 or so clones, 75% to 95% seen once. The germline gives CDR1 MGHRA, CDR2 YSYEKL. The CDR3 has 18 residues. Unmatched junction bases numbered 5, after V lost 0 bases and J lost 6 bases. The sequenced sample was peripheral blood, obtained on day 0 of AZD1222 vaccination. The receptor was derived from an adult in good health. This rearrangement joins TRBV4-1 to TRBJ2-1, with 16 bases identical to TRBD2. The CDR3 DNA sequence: TGCGCCAGCAGCCAAGAGGGACTAGCGGGGGGGTCTAGCAATGAGCAGTTCTTC. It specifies CASSQEGLAGGSSNEQFF.